This T cell receptor beta chain derives from a study of blood T cells in healthy people across ages. Regarding the study as a whole: Naive CD4+ cells and diversity were both higher in long-lived donors than in aged donors.

This clonotype has only a few counts. What it recognizes is unknown. A second PCR of roughly 7 to 11 cycles used a sample-barcoded 5' primer and a J-beta primer mix. Tags on each cDNA molecule came from a template-switch adaptor with 12 random nucleotides. One entry per CDR3 protein results from TCRdb running MiXCR on the 5' RACE reads. Of about 800,000 distinct CDR3 sequences listed, 20% to 25% are singletons. At least 6 micrograms of total RNA were extracted per sample. These data are also associated with another study on T cells of mothers and their children. This second study says: The TCR beta CDR3 read count exceeded 9 million for each mother and was around 3.1 million for each child.

The TCR originated in a boy aged 5-17 years in good health. Input material: blood.

The DNA of the CDR3 is TGTGCCAGCAGCAAAGGATCGACTAACTACGAGCAGTACTTC. It translates to CASSKGSTNYEQYF. This chain uses TRBV5-8 with TRBJ2-7, with D possibly being TRBD2 (5 bases). Germline V gene data show CDR1 as SGHTS and CDR2 as YDEGEE. The CDR3 has 14 amino acids. V lost 4 bases, J lost 3 bases, and 14 bases lay in between.